This T cell receptor beta chain was recorded in a study of identical twins' blood T cells. Study information: Some 12 libraries, six alpha and six beta, gave some 48 million reads. Notes on the study in general: Abundant TCRbeta CDR3s overlapped more between twins than with unrelated donors.

TCRdb called the 5' RACE reads again in MiXCR, with one record for every CDR3 protein. In the table there are about 370,000 distinct CDR3 sequences, around 30% of which are singletons. Worth noting for this clonotype: Antigen: not known.

V was cut by 6 bases and J by 7 bases, with 10 bases left in between. CDR3 length equals 11 residues. Germline V CDR1 and CDR2: DFQATT, SNEGSKA (reference sequence). The donors were healthy female monozygous twins, three pairs in total. The sample taken for sequencing was PBMCs. The rearrangement links TRBV20-1 to TRBJ2-1; D is uncertain. This receptor was taken from a woman between 18 and 55 years old in good health. CDR3 sequence reads: CSALGPNEQFF. CDR3 in DNA: TGCAGTGCCCTGGGCCCGAATGAGCAGTTCTTC.